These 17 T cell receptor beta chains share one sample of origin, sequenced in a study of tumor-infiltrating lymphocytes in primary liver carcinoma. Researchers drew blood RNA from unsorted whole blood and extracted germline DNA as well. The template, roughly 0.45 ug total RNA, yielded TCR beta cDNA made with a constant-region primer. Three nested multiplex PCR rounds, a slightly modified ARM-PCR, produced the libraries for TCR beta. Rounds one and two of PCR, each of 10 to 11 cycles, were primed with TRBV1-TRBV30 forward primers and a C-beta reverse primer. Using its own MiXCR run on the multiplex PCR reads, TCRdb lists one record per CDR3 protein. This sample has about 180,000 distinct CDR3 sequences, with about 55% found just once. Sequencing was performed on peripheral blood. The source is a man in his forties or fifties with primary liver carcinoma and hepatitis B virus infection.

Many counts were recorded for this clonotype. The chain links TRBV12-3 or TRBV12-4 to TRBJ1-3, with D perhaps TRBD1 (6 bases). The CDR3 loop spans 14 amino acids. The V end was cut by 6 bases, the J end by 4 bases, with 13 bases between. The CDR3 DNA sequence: TGTGCCAGCAGCCTACAGGGAGCCGGAAACACCATATATTTT. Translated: CASSLQGAGNTIYF.

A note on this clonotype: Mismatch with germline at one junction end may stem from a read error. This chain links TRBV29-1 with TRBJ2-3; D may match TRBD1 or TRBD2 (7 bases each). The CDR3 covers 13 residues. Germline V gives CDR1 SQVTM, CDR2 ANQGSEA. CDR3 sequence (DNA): TGCAGCTGCGAGGGAGGGGGCACAGATACGCGGTATTTT. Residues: CSCEGGGTDTRYF.

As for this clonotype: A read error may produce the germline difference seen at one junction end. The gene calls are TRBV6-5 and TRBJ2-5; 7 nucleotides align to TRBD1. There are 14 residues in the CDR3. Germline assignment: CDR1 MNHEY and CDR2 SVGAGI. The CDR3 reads CASIPGQWAKTQYF. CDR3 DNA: TGTGCTAGCATCCCGGGACAGTGGGCGAAGACCCAGTACTTC.

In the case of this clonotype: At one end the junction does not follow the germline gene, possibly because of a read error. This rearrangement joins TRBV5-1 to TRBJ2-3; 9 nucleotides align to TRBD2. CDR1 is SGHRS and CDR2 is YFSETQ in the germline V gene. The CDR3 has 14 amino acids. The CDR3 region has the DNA TGCGCCAGCAGCCTCGGGACTAGCAGAGATACGCAGTATTTT. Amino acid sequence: CASSLGTSRDTQYF.

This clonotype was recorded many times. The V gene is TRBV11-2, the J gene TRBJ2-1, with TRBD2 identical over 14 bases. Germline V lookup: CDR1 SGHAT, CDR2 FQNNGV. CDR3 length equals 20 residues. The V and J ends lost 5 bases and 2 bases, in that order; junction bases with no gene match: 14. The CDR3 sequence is CASSLPSTSGRAGTYNEQFF. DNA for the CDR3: TGTGCCAGCAGCCTCCCGTCGACTAGCGGGAGGGCCGGGACCTACAATGAGCAGTTCTTC.

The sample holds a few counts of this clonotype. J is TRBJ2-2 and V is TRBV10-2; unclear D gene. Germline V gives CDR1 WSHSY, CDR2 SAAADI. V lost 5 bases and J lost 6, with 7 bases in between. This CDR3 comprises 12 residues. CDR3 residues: CASSLASGELFF. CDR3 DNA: TGCGCCAGCAGTTTGGCGTCCGGGGAGCTGTTTTTT.

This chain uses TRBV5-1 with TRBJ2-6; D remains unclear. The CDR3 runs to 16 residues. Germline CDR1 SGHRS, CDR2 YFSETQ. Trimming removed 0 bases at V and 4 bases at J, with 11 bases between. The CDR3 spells CASSLDSISGANVLTF. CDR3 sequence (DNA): TGCGCCAGCAGCTTGGACTCCATCTCGGGGGCCAACGTCCTGACTTTC.

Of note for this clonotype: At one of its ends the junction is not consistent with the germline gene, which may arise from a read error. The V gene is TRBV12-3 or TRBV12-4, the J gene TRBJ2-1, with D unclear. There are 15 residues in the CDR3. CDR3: CATSPRGPGDNEQFF. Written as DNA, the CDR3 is TGTGCCACCAGTCCGAGAGGCCCGGGTGACAATGAGCAGTTCTTC.

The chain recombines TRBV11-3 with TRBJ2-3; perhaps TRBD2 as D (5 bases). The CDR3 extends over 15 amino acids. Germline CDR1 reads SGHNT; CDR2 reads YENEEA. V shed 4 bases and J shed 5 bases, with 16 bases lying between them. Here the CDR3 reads CASSSRDYRIDTQYF. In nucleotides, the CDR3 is TGTGCCAGCAGCTCCCGTGACTATCGCATAGATACGCAGTATTTT.

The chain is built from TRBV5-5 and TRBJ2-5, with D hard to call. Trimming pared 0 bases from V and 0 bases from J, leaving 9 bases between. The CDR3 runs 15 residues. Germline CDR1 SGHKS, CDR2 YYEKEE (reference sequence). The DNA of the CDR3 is TGTGCCAGCAGCTTGGGCCCATTGTACCAAGAGACCCAGTACTTC. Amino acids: CASSLGPLYQETQYF.

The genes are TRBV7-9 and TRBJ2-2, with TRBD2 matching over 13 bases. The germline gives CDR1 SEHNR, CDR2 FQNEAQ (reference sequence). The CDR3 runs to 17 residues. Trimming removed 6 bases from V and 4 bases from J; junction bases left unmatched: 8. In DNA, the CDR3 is TGTGCCAGCAGTCATGGACTAGCGGGAGTAGGCACCGGGGAGCTGTTTTTT. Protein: CASSHGLAGVGTGELFF.

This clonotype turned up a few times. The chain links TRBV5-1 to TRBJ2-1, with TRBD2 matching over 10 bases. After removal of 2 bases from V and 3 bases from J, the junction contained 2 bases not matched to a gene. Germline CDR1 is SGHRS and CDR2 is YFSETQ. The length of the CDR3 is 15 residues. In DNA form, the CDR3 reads TGCGCCAGCAGCTTAGCGGGAGGGGGCTACAATGAGCAGTTCTTC. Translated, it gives CASSLAGGGYNEQFF.

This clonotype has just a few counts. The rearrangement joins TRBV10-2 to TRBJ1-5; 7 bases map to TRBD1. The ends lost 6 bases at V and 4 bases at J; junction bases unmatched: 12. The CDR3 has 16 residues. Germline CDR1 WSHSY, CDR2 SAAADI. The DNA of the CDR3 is TGCGCCAGCAGCCGATCCGGGACAGACTCAAATCAGCCCCAGCATTTT. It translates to CASSRSGTDSNQPQHF.

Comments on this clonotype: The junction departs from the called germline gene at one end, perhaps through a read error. The CDR3 DNA is TGTGCTAGCAGTTCTAGCGGGGGGCTGTCACCCCTCCACTTT. It is translated as CASSSSGGLSPLHF. The chain joins TRBV12-3 or TRBV12-4 to TRBJ1-6, with D possibly being TRBD1 (6 bases). The CDR3 spans 14 residues.

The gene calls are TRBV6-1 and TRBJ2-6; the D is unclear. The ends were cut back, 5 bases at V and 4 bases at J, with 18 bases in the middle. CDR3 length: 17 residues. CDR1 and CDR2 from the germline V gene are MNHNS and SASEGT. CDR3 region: CASSPRIGNAGANVLTF. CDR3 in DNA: TGTGCCAGCAGTCCTCGGATAGGCAACGCGGGGGCCAACGTCCTGACTTTC.

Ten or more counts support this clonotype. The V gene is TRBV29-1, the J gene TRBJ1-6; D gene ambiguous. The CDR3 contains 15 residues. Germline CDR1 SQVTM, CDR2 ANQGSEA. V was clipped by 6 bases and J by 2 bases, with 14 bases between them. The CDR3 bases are TGCAGCGTCAGGATCGGGCCAGCCTATAATTCACCCCTCCACTTT. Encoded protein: CSVRIGPAYNSPLHF.

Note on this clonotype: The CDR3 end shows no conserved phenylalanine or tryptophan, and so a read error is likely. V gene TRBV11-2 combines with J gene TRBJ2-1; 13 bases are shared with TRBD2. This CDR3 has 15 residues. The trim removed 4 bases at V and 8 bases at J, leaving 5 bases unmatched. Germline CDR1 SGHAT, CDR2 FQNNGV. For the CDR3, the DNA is TGTGCCAGCAGCTCAGAACTAGCGGGAGGGTATGAGCAGTTCTTA. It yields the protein CASSSELAGGYEQFL.